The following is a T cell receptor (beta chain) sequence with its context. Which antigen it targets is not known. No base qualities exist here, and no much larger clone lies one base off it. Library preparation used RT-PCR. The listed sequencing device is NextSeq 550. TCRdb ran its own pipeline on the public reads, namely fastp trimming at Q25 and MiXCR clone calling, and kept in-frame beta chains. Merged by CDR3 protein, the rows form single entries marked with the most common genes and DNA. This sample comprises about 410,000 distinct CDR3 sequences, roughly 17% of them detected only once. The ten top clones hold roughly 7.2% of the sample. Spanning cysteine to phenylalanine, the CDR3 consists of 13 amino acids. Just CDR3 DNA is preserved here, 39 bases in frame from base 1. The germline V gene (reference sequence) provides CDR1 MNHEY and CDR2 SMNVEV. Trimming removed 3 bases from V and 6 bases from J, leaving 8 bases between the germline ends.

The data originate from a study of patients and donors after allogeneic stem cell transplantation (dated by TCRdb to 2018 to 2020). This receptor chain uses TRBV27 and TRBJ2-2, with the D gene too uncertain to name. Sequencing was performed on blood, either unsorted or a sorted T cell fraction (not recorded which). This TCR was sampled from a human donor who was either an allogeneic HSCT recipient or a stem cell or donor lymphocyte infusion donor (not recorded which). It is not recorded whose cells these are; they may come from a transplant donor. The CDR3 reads CASSLSSAGELFF. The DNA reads TGTGCCAGCAGTTTGAGTTCGGCCGGGGAGCTGTTTTTT.